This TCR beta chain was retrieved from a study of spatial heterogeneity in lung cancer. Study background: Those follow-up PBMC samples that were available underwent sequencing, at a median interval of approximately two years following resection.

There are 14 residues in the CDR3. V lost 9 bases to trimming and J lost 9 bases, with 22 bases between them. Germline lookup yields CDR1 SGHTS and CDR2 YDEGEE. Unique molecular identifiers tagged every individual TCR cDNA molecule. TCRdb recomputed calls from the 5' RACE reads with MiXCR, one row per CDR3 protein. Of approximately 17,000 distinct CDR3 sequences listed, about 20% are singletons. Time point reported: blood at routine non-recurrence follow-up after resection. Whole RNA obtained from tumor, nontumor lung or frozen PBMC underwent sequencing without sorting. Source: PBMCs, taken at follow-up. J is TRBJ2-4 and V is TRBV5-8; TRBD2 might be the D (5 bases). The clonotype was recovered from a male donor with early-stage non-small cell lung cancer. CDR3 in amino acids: CATPSPGRAGIQYF. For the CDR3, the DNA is TGTGCCACCCCCTCCCCGGGAAGGGCTGGCATTCAGTACTTC.